This TCR beta chain was identified in a study of blood T cell repertoires in COVID-19. Study information: The analysed material was cDNA or gDNA that came from T cells, B-cell-depleted T cells, or PBMCs.

This CDR3 is 14 amino acids long. V was shortened by 0 bases and J by 5 bases, with 8 bases between the two germline ends. The V gene's germline CDR1 is SGDLS and CDR2 YYNGEE. The authors' processing: Reference gene primer amplification gave estimated nucleated cell counts. Here immunoSEQ multiplex PCR was the method, and the copy in TCRdb shows in-frame clones only, minus some. V, J and clone size are taken as reported in that table, and D and trimming were inferred from the DNA itself. This table holds around 250,000 clones, approximately 85% found once. Living in 24 US areas, the participants were between roughly 18 and 95 years of age. Participants' own reports of clinical history determined their cohort assignment. This clone has a single count.

This clonotype originated in a woman aged 45 to 65 with acute COVID-19. The sample consisted of PBMCs or T cells enriched from blood (not recorded which). The rearrangement links TRBV9 to TRBJ1-4, with D possibly matching TRBD1 (6 bases). CDR3 sequence (DNA): TGTGCCAGCAGCGTAGCAGGGGCGAATGAAAAACTGTTTTTT. Residues: CASSVAGANEKLFF.